This TCR beta chain is drawn from a study of T cell repertoires in cytomegalovirus infection. Study in general: Signatures in public TCR beta sequences pointed to both CMV infection and matching HLA type.

General observations from the study: CMV carriers with the relevant HLA were identified by cumulative public TCR beta family frequency. CMV-specific HLA-C-restricted TCR beta clonotypes dominated the ex vivo response.

Comment on this clonotype: The antigen is unknown.

TCRdb reanalysed the reads using MiXCR and keeps one entry per CDR3 protein. The sample includes approximately 600,000 distinct CDR3 sequences, over 35% of them seen just once. Sequenced here: cultured PBMCs, sampled from culture after CMV antigen stimulation. This clonotype originated in a human donor in good health (CMV status not recorded). Some clones in this sample may be carry-over from other donors' samples.

The CDR3 nucleotides read TGTGCCAGCAGTTTGGAGCAGAGCTCCTACGAGCAGTACTTC. Translation: CASSLEQSSYEQYF. The chain recombines TRBV12-3 or TRBV12-4 with TRBJ2-7, with D unclear. Trimming took off 3 bases at V and 0 bases at J, with 9 bases between the two ends. This CDR3 is 14 amino acids long.